Listed below are T cell receptor beta chains from one sample, sequenced in a study of immune evolution from preneoplasia to lung adenocarcinoma. Here immunoSEQ multiplex PCR was the method, and the copy in TCRdb shows in-frame clones only, minus some. The repertoire has about 2,000 clones, more than 70% of them found once; the top ten carry about a tenth. The sequencing input was FFPE minimally invasive lung adenocarcinoma tissue. All receptors derive from a person aged 60-80 years with lung adenocarcinoma. The CDR3 runs from the conserved cysteine through the conserved F or W. A D gene is named only where the DNA matches it firmly. Not every row has a clone size; where given, it reads once, few, many or a size class.

cdr3_aa	cdr3_nt	v_call	clone_size	j_call	d_call
CAWNPAGGVEQYF	TGTGCCTGGAATCCAGCGGGGGGTGTCGAGCAGTACTTC	TRBV30	NA	TRBJ2-7	TRBD2
CASRNGPNSGANVLTF	TGTGCCAGCAGGAACGGACCGAACTCTGGGGCCAACGTCCTGACTTTC	TRBV27	NA	TRBJ2-6	NA
CASSRRAVAYEQYF	TGTGCCAGCAGCCGGCGGGCTGTGGCCTACGAGCAGTACTTC	TRBV2	NA	TRBJ2-7	NA
CASRLGLADTGELFF	TGTGCCAGCCGCTTAGGTCTAGCCGACACCGGGGAGCTGTTTTTT	TRBV7-2	NA	TRBJ2-2	NA
CASTSLGGNKETQYF	TGTGCCAGCACCTCCCTCGGGGGGAACAAAGAGACCCAGTACTTC	TRBV9	few	TRBJ2-5	TRBD2
CASRERVLTDTQYF	TGTGCCAGCAGAGAGAGGGTTTTAACAGATACGCAGTATTTT	TRBV5-5	few	TRBJ2-3	NA
CSAEATGWQETQYF	TGCAGCGCCGAGGCCACAGGGTGGCAAGAGACCCAGTACTTC	TRBV29-1	NA	TRBJ2-5	NA
CASSSMINRDTKYNEQFF	TGTGCCAGCAGTTCTATGATCAACCGGGACACGAAATACAATGAGCAGTTCTTC	TRBV28	NA	TRBJ2-1	NA
CASSLGGPERPLHF	TGTGCCAGCAGCCTGGGGGGGCCAGAGAGACCCCTCCACTTT	TRBV9	once	TRBJ1-6	NA
CASSGGINREQYF	TGTGCCAGCAGCGGGGGGATTAATCGCGAGCAGTACTTC	TRBV5-6	few	TRBJ2-7	NA
CASSHLLAGTSTDTQYF	TGTGCCAGCAGCCATCTACTAGCGGGGACTAGCACAGATACGCAGTATTTT	TRBV5-6	NA	TRBJ2-3	TRBD2
CASSSDYEQYF	TGTGCCAGCAGTTCGGACTACGAGCAGTACTTC	TRBV6-1	NA	TRBJ2-7	NA
CASSRRQGVEAFF	TGTGCCAGCAGCCGAAGACAGGGGGTTGAAGCTTTCTTT	TRBV7-2	NA	TRBJ1-1	TRBD1
CASSETPDRAQPQHF	TGTGCCAGCAGTGAAACCCCGGACAGAGCCCAGCCCCAGCATTTT	TRBV6-1	NA	TRBJ1-5	NA
CASSSGQVENGYTF	TGCGCCAGCAGCTCGGGACAGGTAGAGAATGGCTACACCTTC	TRBV5-1	NA	TRBJ1-2	TRBD1
CASSPTGTGVSEAFF	TGTGCCAGCAGCCCGACCGGGACAGGCGTTTCTGAAGCTTTCTTT	TRBV7-2	NA	TRBJ1-1	TRBD1
CASSVWQGNEKLFF	TGTGCCAGTAGTGTATGGCAGGGGAATGAAAAACTGTTTTTT	TRBV19	NA	TRBJ1-4	NA
CASSQGSGWGETQYF	TGTGCCAGCAGCCAGGGGTCGGGTTGGGGAGAGACCCAGTACTTC	TRBV4-2	NA	TRBJ2-5	NA
CASSQEGAADTQYF	TGTGCCAGCAGCCAAGAGGGCGCCGCAGATACGCAGTATTTT	TRBV4-2	NA	TRBJ2-3	NA
CAWRLGTGVMNTEAFF	TGTGCCTGGAGACTTGGGACAGGCGTCATGAACACTGAAGCTTTCTTT	TRBV30	few	TRBJ1-1	TRBD1
CASSGPNTEAFF	TGTGCCAGCTCGGGGCCGAACACTGAAGCTTTCTTT	TRBV6-5	NA	TRBJ1-1	NA
CASSSGTGMYEQYF	TGTGCCAGCAGCTCCGGGACAGGGATGTACGAGCAGTACTTC	TRBV11-2	NA	TRBJ2-7	TRBD1
CASRLAHIRTPLYYEQYF	TGTGCAAGTCGCTTAGCGCATATTCGGACTCCACTCTACTACGAGCAGTACTTC	TRBV12-2	few	TRBJ2-7	NA
CASERGGQTDTQYF	TGTGCCAGCGAGCGGGGGGGCCAGACAGATACGCAGTATTTT	TRBV9	NA	TRBJ2-3	TRBD2
CASSPSGSGVYNEQFF	TGTGCCAGCAGCCCAAGCGGCAGCGGGGTGTACAATGAGCAGTTCTTC	TRBV4-2	NA	TRBJ2-1	TRBD2
CASSELAGGSYNEQFF	TGCGCCAGCAGTGAGTTAGCGGGGGGTTCATACAATGAGCAGTTCTTC	TRBV10-2	NA	TRBJ2-1	TRBD2
CASSQQLSGRAGGLYEQYF	TGCGCCAGCAGCCAGCAATTGTCCGGGAGGGCGGGGGGGCTCTACGAGCAGTACTTC	TRBV4-3	NA	TRBJ2-7	TRBD2